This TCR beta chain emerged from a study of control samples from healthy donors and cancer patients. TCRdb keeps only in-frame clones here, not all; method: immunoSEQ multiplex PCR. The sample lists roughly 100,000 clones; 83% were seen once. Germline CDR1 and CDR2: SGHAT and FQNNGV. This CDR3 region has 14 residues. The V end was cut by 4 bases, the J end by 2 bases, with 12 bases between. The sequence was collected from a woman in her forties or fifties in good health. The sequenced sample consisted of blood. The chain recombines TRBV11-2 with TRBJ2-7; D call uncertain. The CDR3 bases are TGTGCCAGCAGCTCCAGCCTAAGAACCTACGAGCAGTACTTC. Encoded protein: CASSSSLRTYEQYF.